The clone carrying this TCR beta chain was detected a few times. Its antigen remains unknown. The PCR ran on 60 Vbeta and 13 Jbeta primers. Method: immunoSEQ multiplex PCR; TCRdb's copy keeps in-frame clones and lacks some. The sample consists of fewer than 200,000 clones, roughly two thirds of them appearing once. This entry is derived from a study of cytomegalovirus exposure and HLA in healthy donors. The CDR3 sequence is 13 residues long. Unmatched junction bases numbered 4, after V lost 4 bases and J lost 11 bases. The germline gives CDR1 SNHLY, CDR2 FYNNEI. Broader study findings: The study designated fewer than 200 TCR beta chains cytomegalovirus-associated. Exclusion applied to some V segments, including TRBV6-2 and TRBV6-3, as they were indistinguishable. Being productive about 87% or about 30% of the time was typical of most TCR beta V segments in an earlier analysis. Using a false discovery rate of 0.05, a later analysis showed that approximately 17,000 TCR beta sequences were associated with HLA alleles.

Sequencing was performed on PBMCs. The gene calls are TRBV2 and TRBJ1-6; 8 nucleotides agree with TRBD1. The origin of this receptor is a young woman in good health and CMV-seronegative. CDR3 bases: TGTGCCAGCAGTGGACAGGGGTGGCCACCCCTCCACTTT. Protein product: CASSGQGWPPLHF.